A selection of T cell receptor beta chains follows, all from one sample in a study of blood T cell repertoires in COVID-19. TCRdb's table, derived via immunoSEQ multiplex PCR, lists solely in-frame clones and lacks some. The data contain under 130,000 clones, about 90% of them singletons. The sequencing input was peripheral blood. These receptor sequences come from a human donor in a cohort sampled during active COVID-19. CDR3s include the opening cysteine and the closing phenylalanine or tryptophan. Fields, in order: CDR3 length, V gene, J gene, clone size, D gene, CDR3 DNA, CDR3 protein. A D gene is named only where the DNA matches it firmly. Where a row states a size, it is once, few, many or the class of an expanded clone; other rows omit it.

len: 12
v_gene: TRBV29-1
j_gene: TRBJ2-7
abundance: -
d_gene: -
CDR3nt: TGCAGCGCCAGAGGGGGACCCTACGAGCAGTACTTC
CDR3aa: CSARGGPYEQYF

len: 17
v_gene: TRBV7-9
j_gene: TRBJ2-1
abundance: -
d_gene: TRBD1
CDR3nt: TGTGCCAGCACTGGGACAGATATCACGTCCCTATACAATGAGCAGTTCTTC
CDR3aa: CASTGTDITSLYNEQFF

len: 17
v_gene: TRBV9
j_gene: TRBJ1-4
abundance: -
d_gene: TRBD1
CDR3nt: TGTGCCAGCAGCGCACGATTCCGGGACAGGGTCGACGAAAAACTGTTTTTT
CDR3aa: CASSARFRDRVDEKLFF

len: 14
v_gene: TRBV4-1
j_gene: TRBJ2-7
abundance: few
d_gene: -
CDR3nt: TGCGCCAGCGCTCTCACGATACAGGGAGTCGAGCAGTACTTC
CDR3aa: CASALTIQGVEQYF

len: 15
v_gene: TRBV6-5
j_gene: TRBJ2-5
abundance: -
d_gene: TRBD2
CDR3nt: TGTGCCAGCAAGCCTAGCGGGAGGTACCAAGAGACCCAGTACTTC
CDR3aa: CASKPSGRYQETQYF

len: 11
v_gene: TRBV30
j_gene: TRBJ1-2
abundance: -
d_gene: TRBD1
CDR3nt: TGTGCCAAAGGACAGGGTGTGGGCTACACCTTC
CDR3aa: CAKGQGVGYTF

len: 16
v_gene: TRBV4-1
j_gene: TRBJ1-4
abundance: -
d_gene: -
CDR3nt: TGCGCCAGCAGCCAAGATCGAGGTCGAGGCGGGGAAAAACTGTTTTTT
CDR3aa: CASSQDRGRGGEKLFF

len: 13
v_gene: TRBV18
j_gene: TRBJ2-7
abundance: -
d_gene: TRBD1
CDR3nt: TGTGCCAGCGCGGACAGGGGGCCGTCCGAGCAGTACTTC
CDR3aa: CASADRGPSEQYF

len: 12
v_gene: TRBV5-1
j_gene: TRBJ1-2
abundance: -
d_gene: -
CDR3nt: TGCGCCAGCAGCTTTTCCGGGGATGGCTACACCTTC
CDR3aa: CASSFSGDGYTF

len: 13
v_gene: TRBV7-9
j_gene: TRBJ2-1
abundance: -
d_gene: TRBD1
CDR3nt: TGTGCCAGCAGCCGGACAGGGATGAATGAGCAGTTCTTC
CDR3aa: CASSRTGMNEQFF

len: 16
v_gene: TRBV6-6
j_gene: TRBJ2-3
abundance: -
d_gene: -
CDR3nt: TGTGCCAGCAGTTATGCTGGAGACGCTAGCACAGATACGCAGTATTTT
CDR3aa: CASSYAGDASTDTQYF

len: 19
v_gene: TRBV5-6
j_gene: TRBJ2-3
abundance: -
d_gene: TRBD2
CDR3nt: TGTGCCAGCAGCTTTGAGAGCGGGGGCCCCCTGACTAGCACAGATACGCAGTATTTT
CDR3aa: CASSFESGGPLTSTDTQYF

len: 13
v_gene: TRBV13
j_gene: TRBJ2-7
abundance: -
d_gene: TRBD1
CDR3nt: TGTGCCAGCAGCTCGGGACAGTCCTACGAGCAGTACTTC
CDR3aa: CASSSGQSYEQYF

len: 16
v_gene: TRBV4-1
j_gene: TRBJ1-1
abundance: -
d_gene: -
CDR3nt: TGCGCCAGCAGCCAATGGCCGCGGGGTATGAACACTGAAGCTTTCTTT
CDR3aa: CASSQWPRGMNTEAFF

len: 15
v_gene: TRBV5-1
j_gene: TRBJ2-1
abundance: -
d_gene: TRBD2
CDR3nt: TGCGCCAGCAGCTTGGGGGCGGGAGCCTACAATGAGCAGTTCTTC
CDR3aa: CASSLGAGAYNEQFF

len: 14
v_gene: TRBV29-1
j_gene: TRBJ2-2
abundance: -
d_gene: -
CDR3nt: TGCAGCGTTGGCATGCGTATGGACACCGGGGAGCTGTTTTTT
CDR3aa: CSVGMRMDTGELFF

len: 17
v_gene: TRBV13
j_gene: TRBJ2-3
abundance: -
d_gene: -
CDR3nt: TGTGCCAGCAGCTCGGTAGCGTGGGGAACTAGCACAGATACGCAGTATTTT
CDR3aa: CASSSVAWGTSTDTQYF

len: 12
v_gene: TRBV19
j_gene: TRBJ1-1
abundance: once
d_gene: -
CDR3nt: TGTGCCAGTAGTATCACTAACACTGAAGCTTTCTTT
CDR3aa: CASSITNTEAFF

len: 15
v_gene: TRBV23-1
j_gene: TRBJ1-6
abundance: -
d_gene: -
CDR3nt: TGCGCCAGCAGTCAATCAGGGGGGGAGAGTTCACCCCTCCACTTT
CDR3aa: CASSQSGGESSPLHF

len: 19
v_gene: TRBV23-1
j_gene: TRBJ1-1
abundance: -
d_gene: TRBD1
CDR3nt: TGCGCCAGCAGTCAATCCAGAAAAAGAGGGGGCAGGATGAACACTGAAGCTTTCTTT
CDR3aa: CASSQSRKRGGRMNTEAFF

len: 17
v_gene: TRBV7-9
j_gene: TRBJ2-3
abundance: -
d_gene: -
CDR3nt: TGTGCCAGCAGCCAAGGGAGGGGGGTCGGATCACAAGATACGCAGTATTTT
CDR3aa: CASSQGRGVGSQDTQYF

len: 13
v_gene: TRBV19
j_gene: TRBJ1-1
abundance: few
d_gene: -
CDR3nt: TGTGCCAGTAGTATAGGGACAGCGATTGAAGCTTTCTTT
CDR3aa: CASSIGTAIEAFF

len: 12
v_gene: TRBV5-1
j_gene: TRBJ2-2
abundance: -
d_gene: -
CDR3nt: TGCGCCAGTCGACGGGACACCGGGGAGCTGTTTTTT
CDR3aa: CASRRDTGELFF

len: 15
v_gene: TRBV29-1
j_gene: TRBJ2-3
abundance: -
d_gene: -
CDR3nt: TGCAGCGTTGAAGGGGGTCGGACAGTCACAGATACGCAGTATTTT
CDR3aa: CSVEGGRTVTDTQYF

len: 15
v_gene: TRBV5-6
j_gene: TRBJ2-3
abundance: -
d_gene: TRBD2
CDR3nt: TGTGCCAGCAGTCCCGGGACTACCACCACAGATACGCAGTATTTT
CDR3aa: CASSPGTTTTDTQYF

len: 17
v_gene: TRBV5-1
j_gene: TRBJ2-5
abundance: once
d_gene: TRBD2
CDR3nt: TGCGCCAGCAGCTTGGACCCCCTAGCGGGAGGGCGGGAGACCCAGTACTTC
CDR3aa: CASSLDPLAGGRETQYF

len: 10
v_gene: TRBV28
j_gene: TRBJ2-1
abundance: -
d_gene: -
CDR3nt: TGTGCCAGCAGTTCGTATGAGCAGTTCTTC
CDR3aa: CASSSYEQFF

len: 14
v_gene: TRBV11-1
j_gene: TRBJ2-7
abundance: -
d_gene: -
CDR3nt: TGTGCCAGCAGCTTAGCTGCCAGATCCTACGAGCAGTACTTC
CDR3aa: CASSLAARSYEQYF

len: 16
v_gene: TRBV7-2
j_gene: TRBJ1-5
abundance: -
d_gene: -
CDR3nt: TGTGCCAGCAGCTTAGGGGGGGGGCTTGGCAATCAGCCCCAGCATTTT
CDR3aa: CASSLGGGLGNQPQHF

len: 16
v_gene: TRBV7-6
j_gene: TRBJ2-3
abundance: -
d_gene: TRBD2
CDR3nt: TGTGCCAGCAGTCGCCTTAGCGGGAGAGGTACAGATACGCAGTATTTT
CDR3aa: CASSRLSGRGTDTQYF

len: 15
v_gene: TRBV7-2
j_gene: TRBJ2-1
abundance: -
d_gene: TRBD1
CDR3nt: TGTGCCAGCAGCTCCGGGACAGGGATCTACAATGAGCAGTTCTTC
CDR3aa: CASSSGTGIYNEQFF

len: 13
v_gene: TRBV6-1
j_gene: TRBJ2-7
abundance: -
d_gene: -
CDR3nt: TGTGCCAGCAGTGATAACAGGGCTTCAGAGCAGTACTTC
CDR3aa: CASSDNRASEQYF

len: 14
v_gene: TRBV2
j_gene: TRBJ1-2
abundance: -
d_gene: -
CDR3nt: TGTGCCAGCAGTGAACAGGGGCCGCGGTATCGCTACACCTTC
CDR3aa: CASSEQGPRYRYTF

len: 14
v_gene: TRBV6-5
j_gene: TRBJ1-6
abundance: -
d_gene: -
CDR3nt: TGTGCCAGCACCGTGGATGGGGAGATTTCACCCCTCCACTTT
CDR3aa: CASTVDGEISPLHF

len: 15
v_gene: TRBV28
j_gene: TRBJ2-5
abundance: -
d_gene: TRBD1
CDR3nt: TGTGCCAGCAGGGGGCCAGGGGGAAGGGTGGAGACCCAGTACTTC
CDR3aa: CASRGPGGRVETQYF

len: 14
v_gene: TRBV9
j_gene: TRBJ2-1
abundance: -
d_gene: TRBD2
CDR3nt: TGTGCCAGCAGCGTAGCGGGGGGGGACAATGAGCAGTTCTTC
CDR3aa: CASSVAGGDNEQFF

len: 18
v_gene: TRBV19
j_gene: TRBJ2-2
abundance: -
d_gene: -
CDR3nt: TGTGCCAGCCTATCCCAAAATCCAGGGCGCGCGAACACCGGGGAGCTGTTTTTT
CDR3aa: CASLSQNPGRANTGELFF

len: 12
v_gene: TRBV3-1/TRBV3-2
j_gene: TRBJ1-2
abundance: -
d_gene: -
CDR3nt: TGTGCCAGCAGCCAGGGGGGAGCTGGCTACACCTTC
CDR3aa: CASSQGGAGYTF

len: 11
v_gene: TRBV19
j_gene: TRBJ1-2
abundance: few
d_gene: -
CDR3nt: TGTGCCAGTAGTAGGGGCCAAGGCTACACCTTC
CDR3aa: CASSRGQGYTF